Listed here are 18 T cell receptor beta chains from one sample, sequenced in a study of blood T cell repertoires in COVID-19. Some clones are missing from TCRdb's copy, which holds only in-frame ones; the method was immunoSEQ multiplex PCR. Among around 190,000 clones listed, about 80% were seen once. The specimen was peripheral blood. The receptors were gathered from a man aged 55 to 70 with acute or convalescent COVID-19.

This clone was counted many times. V gene TRBV7-8 combines with J gene TRBJ2-7, with 7 bases lining up with TRBD1. The CDR3 runs to 14 residues. CDR1 and CDR2 from the germline V gene are SGHVS and FQNEAQ. The V segment lost 6 bases and the J segment 2 bases; nucleotides outside the gene matches: 7. The CDR3 DNA reads TGTGCCAGCAGACAATCGACAGGGCCCTACGAGCAGTACTTC. Protein product: CASRQSTGPYEQYF.

The rearrangement links TRBV11-2 to TRBJ2-1; 11 bases align to TRBD2. V shed 5 bases, J shed 8 bases, and the junction held 14 bases outside the gene matches. The CDR3 spans 17 residues. Germline V gene lookup returns CDR1 SGHAT and CDR2 FQNNGV. This CDR3 reads CASSHPSTSGSRDEQFF. The CDR3 bases are TGTGCCAGCAGCCATCCGTCTACTAGCGGGAGTCGGGATGAGCAGTTCTTC.

The V call is TRBV29-1, the J call TRBJ2-3; 12 nucleotides align to TRBD2. Germline CDR1 is SQVTM and CDR2 is ANQGSEA. There are 13 residues in the CDR3. J gave up 7 bases and V 7 bases, and 6 bases lay outside the gene matches. The CDR3 sequence: CSETSGSFNTQYF. In nucleotides, the CDR3 is TGCAGCGAGACTAGCGGGAGTTTTAATACGCAGTATTTT.

The genes are TRBV5-1 and TRBJ2-1; TRBD2 matches at 8 bases. Looked up from germline, CDR1 is SGHRS and CDR2 is YFSETQ. This CDR3 region has 15 residues. Trimming cost V 4 bases and J 2 bases; bases outside gene matches: 5. The CDR3 loop reads CASSATSGTYNEQFF. CDR3 in DNA: TGCGCCAGCAGCGCCACTAGCGGAACCTACAATGAGCAGTTCTTC. The variable domain in full, completed from reference TRBV5-1 and TRBJ2-1, reads KAGVTQTPRYLIKTRGQQVTLSCSPISGHRSVSWYQQTPGQGLQFLFEYFSETQRNKGNFPGRFSGRQFSNSRSEMNVSTLELGDSALYLCASSATSGTYNEQFFGPGTRLTVL.

This clone was seen once. The chain joins TRBV4-1 to TRBJ1-3, with a possible D match to TRBD1 (5 bases). Germline-derived CDR1 and CDR2 are MGHRA and YSYEKL. Trimming removed 0 bases from V and 4 bases from J, with 13 bases in between. There are 16 residues in the CDR3. The CDR3 coding sequence is TGCGCCAGCAGCCAAGATTTGGGGCGTGGGGGAAACACCATATATTTT. It yields the protein CASSQDLGRGGNTIYF.

Concerning this clone itself: The identical CDR3 is also encoded by other nucleotide sequences in the sample. This rearrangement joins TRBV30 to TRBJ2-3; perhaps TRBD1 as D (7 bases). Germline CDR1 reads GTSNPN; CDR2 reads SVGIG (reference sequence). There are 15 residues in the CDR3. The germline V and J ends were trimmed by 0 bases and 3 bases, with 13 bases remaining between them. The CDR3 loop is CAWSVGGGETDTQYF. The DNA of the CDR3 is TGTGCCTGGAGTGTAGGAGGGGGCGAGACAGATACGCAGTATTTT.

This clone was seen only once. The J gene is TRBJ2-3, the V gene TRBV7-8, with D perhaps matching TRBD2 (5 bases). With 4 bases removed from V and 1 base from J, the gap between germline ends came to 9 bases. The CDR3 runs 14 residues. Germline-derived CDR1 and CDR2 are SGHVS and FQNEAQ. This chain's CDR3 is CASSSRRGTDTQYF. The CDR3 coding sequence is TGTGCCAGCAGCTCTAGGCGGGGCACAGATACGCAGTATTTT.

The chain recombines TRBV11-3 with TRBJ1-5, with D uncertain. Deletions cut 1 base from V and 7 bases from J, with 11 bases between. This CDR3 is 14 amino acids long. Germline V gives CDR1 SGHNT, CDR2 YENEEA. CDR3 sequence reads: CASSLVEGGQPQHF. CDR3 DNA sequence: TGTGCCAGCAGCTTAGTGGAGGGCGGCCAGCCCCAGCATTTT.

The chain employs TRBV2 and TRBJ2-1; 8 bases align to TRBD1. The V segment lost 8 bases and the J segment 6 bases; nucleotides outside the gene matches: 9. CDR1 and CDR2 from the germline V gene are SNHLY and FYNNEI. The CDR3 runs to 14 residues. CDR3: CASGRDRTTNEQFF. In DNA form, the CDR3 reads TGTGCCAGCGGACGGGACAGGACAACCAATGAGCAGTTCTTC. Drawing the rest from reference TRBV2 and TRBJ2-1, the complete variable domain is EPEVTQTPSHQVTQMGQEVILRCVPISNHLYFYWYRQILGQKVEFLVSFYNNEISEKSEIFDDQFSVERPDGSNFTLKIRSTKLEDSAMYFCASGRDRTTNEQFFGPGTRLTVL.

As regards this clone: In the same sample, other DNA sequences code for this CDR3. This chain joins TRBV3-1 (or the pseudogene TRBV3-2) and TRBJ1-1, with no clear D. Germline-derived CDR1 and CDR2 are LGHDT and YNNKEL (reference sequence). CDR3 size: 13 residues. Trimming pared 6 bases from V and 0 bases from J, leaving 8 bases between. CDR3 coding DNA: TGTGCCAGCAGTCGGACTTTGAACACTGAAGCTTTCTTT. Protein sequence: CASSRTLNTEAFF.

V and J are TRBV19 and TRBJ2-1; 8 bases are a match to TRBD2. Germline CDR1 reads LNHDA; CDR2 reads SQIVND (reference sequence). With V trimmed by 5 bases and J by 5 bases, 17 bases remained unmatched. The length of the CDR3 is 18 residues. The CDR3 sequence is CASSPVSPGLGGHNEQFF. The CDR3 region has the DNA TGTGCCAGTAGTCCTGTATCTCCGGGACTAGGGGGACACAATGAGCAGTTCTTC.

The chain uses TRBV19 and TRBJ1-2, with 11 positions matching TRBD1. V shed 4 bases and J 4 bases; nucleotides not matched to a gene: 8. The CDR3 runs to 16 residues. Germline values: CDR1 LNHDA, CDR2 SQIVND (reference sequence). This CDR3 is CASSTRTGGIGYGYTF. CDR3 in DNA: TGTGCCAGTAGTACTCGGACAGGGGGCATTGGCTATGGCTACACCTTC.

In its sample, this clone was seen once. One end of the junction fails to match germline, which may point to a read error. This chain links TRBV14 with TRBJ1-1; tentatively, D is TRBD1 (5 bases). From germline, CDR1 is SGHDN and CDR2 FVKESK. CDR3 length: 12 residues. CDR3 DNA: TGTGCCAGCAGTCAAGTCGGGGGGGAAGCTTTCTTT. The encoded protein is CASSQVGGEAFF.

This clone was found a few times. CDR3 sequence reads: CASSQGLAGATDTQYF. The CDR3 DNA follows: TGTGCCAGCAGCCAGGGACTAGCGGGAGCCACAGATACGCAGTATTTT. V usage is TRBV4-2 and J usage is TRBJ2-3, with 14 bases identical to TRBD2. The CDR3 consists of 16 residues. The ends lost 3 bases at V and 2 bases at J; junction bases unmatched: 1. Germline V gives CDR1 LGHNA, CDR2 YNFKEQ.

The chain has TRBV6-2 or TRBV6-3 and TRBJ1-1, with D perhaps TRBD1 (5 bases). This CDR3 is built from 18 residues. Trimming took off 2 bases at V and 0 bases at J, with 19 bases between the two ends. Germline V gene lookup returns CDR1 MNHEY and CDR2 SVGEGT. The CDR3 region has the DNA TGTGCCAGCAGTTACGGGGAGGTGAGGGGATTTTTGAACACTGAAGCTTTCTTT. Protein: CASSYGEVRGFLNTEAFF.

V usage is TRBV7-9 and J usage is TRBJ1-4; the D gene is possibly TRBD1 (6 bases). The CDR3 has 12 residues. V was pared by 4 bases and J by 15 bases, with 15 bases between. Germline loops: CDR1 SEHNR, CDR2 FQNEAQ (reference sequence). The CDR3 is CASSSKGGLLFF. CDR3 DNA sequence: TGTGCCAGCAGCTCCAAAGGGGGTTTGTTGTTTTTT.

This clone showed up just once. Other nucleotide sequences from this sample produce the same CDR3. The chain has TRBV6-6 and TRBJ1-1; D is ambiguous. Trimming took off 6 bases at V and 1 base at J, with 6 bases between the two ends. CDR3 size: 12 residues. CDR1 and CDR2 from the germline V gene are MNHNY and SVGAGI (reference sequence). CDR3 in amino acids: CASRTGNTEAFF. The CDR3 region has the DNA TGTGCCAGCAGGACTGGGAACACTGAAGCTTTCTTT.

The chain combines TRBV2 with TRBJ1-5; 7 bases match TRBD1. V dropped 5 bases and J dropped 1; count of bases not matched to a gene: 2. This CDR3 has 14 residues. CDR1 and CDR2 from the germline V gene are SNHLY and FYNNEI. CDR3 region: CASSLQGSNQPQHF. The CDR3 DNA sequence: TGTGCCAGCAGTCTACAGGGGAGCAATCAGCCCCAGCATTTT.